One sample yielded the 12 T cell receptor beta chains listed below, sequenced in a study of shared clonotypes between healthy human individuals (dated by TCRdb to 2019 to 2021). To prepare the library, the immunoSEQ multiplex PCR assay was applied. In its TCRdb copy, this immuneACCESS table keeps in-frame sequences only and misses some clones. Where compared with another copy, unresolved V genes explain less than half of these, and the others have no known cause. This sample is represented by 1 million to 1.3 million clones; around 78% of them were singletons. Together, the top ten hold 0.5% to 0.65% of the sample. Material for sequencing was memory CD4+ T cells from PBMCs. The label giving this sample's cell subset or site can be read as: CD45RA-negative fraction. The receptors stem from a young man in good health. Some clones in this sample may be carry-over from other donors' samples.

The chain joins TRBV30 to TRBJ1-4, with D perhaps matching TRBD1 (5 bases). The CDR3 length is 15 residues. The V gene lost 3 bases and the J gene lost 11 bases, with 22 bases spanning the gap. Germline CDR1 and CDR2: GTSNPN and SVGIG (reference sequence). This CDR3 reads CAWSGTGTAAGKLFF. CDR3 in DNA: TGTGCCTGGAGCGGAACCGGGACCGCGGCAGGGAAACTGTTTTTT.

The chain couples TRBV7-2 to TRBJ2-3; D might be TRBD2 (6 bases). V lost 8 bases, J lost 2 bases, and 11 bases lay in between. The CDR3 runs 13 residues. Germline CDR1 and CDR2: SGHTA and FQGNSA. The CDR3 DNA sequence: TGTGCCAGCGGCGGGGCCTACACAGATACGCAGTATTTT. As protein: CASGGAYTDTQYF.

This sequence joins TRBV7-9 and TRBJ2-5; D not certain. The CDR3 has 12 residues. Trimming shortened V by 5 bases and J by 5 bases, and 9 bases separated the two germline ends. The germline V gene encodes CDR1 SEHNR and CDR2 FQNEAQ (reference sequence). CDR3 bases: TGTGCCAGCAGCCGGAATTCCGAGACCCAGTACTTC. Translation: CASSRNSETQYF.

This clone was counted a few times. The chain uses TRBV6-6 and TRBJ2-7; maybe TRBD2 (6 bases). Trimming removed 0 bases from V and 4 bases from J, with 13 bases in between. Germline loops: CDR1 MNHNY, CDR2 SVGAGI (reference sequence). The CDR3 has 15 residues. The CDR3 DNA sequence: TGTGCCAGCAGTTACTCGATCAAGGGAGGTTACGAGCAGTACTTC. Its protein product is CASSYSIKGGYEQYF.

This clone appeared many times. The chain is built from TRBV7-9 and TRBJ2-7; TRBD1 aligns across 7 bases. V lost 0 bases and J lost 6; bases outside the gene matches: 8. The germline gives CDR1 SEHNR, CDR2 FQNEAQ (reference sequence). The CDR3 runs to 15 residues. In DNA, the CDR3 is TGTGCCAGCAGCTTAGCCCGACAGGGTGGGATCGAGCAGTACTTC. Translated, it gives CASSLARQGGIEQYF. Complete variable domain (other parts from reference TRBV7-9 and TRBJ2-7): DTGVSQNPRHKITKRGQNVTFRCDPISEHNRLYWYRQTLGQGPEFLTYFQNEAQLEKSRLLSDRFSAERPKGSFSTLEIQRTEQGDSAMYLCASSLARQGGIEQYFGPGTRLTVT.

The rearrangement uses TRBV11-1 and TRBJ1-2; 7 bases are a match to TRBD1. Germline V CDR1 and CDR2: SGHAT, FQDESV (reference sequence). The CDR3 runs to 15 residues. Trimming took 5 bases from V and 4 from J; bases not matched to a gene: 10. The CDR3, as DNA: TGTGCCAGCAGCAAGGGGACAGTCAAATCCTATGGCTACACCTTC. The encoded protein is CASSKGTVKSYGYTF.

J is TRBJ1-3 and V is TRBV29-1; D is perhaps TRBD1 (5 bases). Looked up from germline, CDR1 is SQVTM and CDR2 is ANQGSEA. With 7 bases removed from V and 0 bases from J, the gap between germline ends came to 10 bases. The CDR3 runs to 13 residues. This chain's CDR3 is CSARGSSGNTIYF. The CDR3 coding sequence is TGCAGCGCCCGGGGGAGCTCTGGAAACACCATATATTTT.

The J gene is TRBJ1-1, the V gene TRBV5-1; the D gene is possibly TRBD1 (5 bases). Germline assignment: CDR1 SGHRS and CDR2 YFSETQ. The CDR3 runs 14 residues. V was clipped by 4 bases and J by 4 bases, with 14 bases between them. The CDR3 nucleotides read TGCGCCAGCAGCCTGGAACAGGAGGGCACTGAAGCTTTCTTT. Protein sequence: CASSLEQEGTEAFF.

The CDR3 DNA sequence: TGTGCCAGCTCACCCAGTAGGGGTAGCAATCAGCCCCAGCATTTT. Protein sequence: CASSPSRGSNQPQHF. The rearrangement links TRBV18 to TRBJ1-5; D is possibly TRBD1 (5 bases). The CDR3 runs 15 residues. Germline CDR1 KGHSH, CDR2 LQKENI. V lost 3 bases and J lost 0, with 9 bases in between. The full variable domain, in which reference TRBV18 and TRBJ1-5 provide the parts outside the CDR3, is NAGVMQNPRHLVRRRGQEARLRCSPMKGHSHVYWYRQLPEEGLKFMVYLQKENIIDESGMPKERFSAEFPKEGPSILRIQQVVRGDSAAYFCASSPSRGSNQPQHFGDGTRLSIL.

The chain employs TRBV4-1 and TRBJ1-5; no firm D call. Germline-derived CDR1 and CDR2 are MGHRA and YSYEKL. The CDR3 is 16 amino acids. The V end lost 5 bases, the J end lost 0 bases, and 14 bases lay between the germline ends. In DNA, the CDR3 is TGCGCCAGCAGCGCGGGGTCTCCTGATAGCAATCAGCCCCAGCATTTT. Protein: CASSAGSPDSNQPQHF.

The CDR3 region is CASRAWGGPSGNTIYF. For the CDR3, the DNA is TGTGCCAGCAGGGCATGGGGGGGTCCCTCTGGAAACACCATATATTTT. V gene TRBV6-6 combines with J gene TRBJ1-3, with TRBD1 as a possible D gene (5 bases). Germline values: CDR1 MNHNY, CDR2 SVGAGI (reference sequence). CDR3 length: 16 residues. V was pared by 6 bases and J by 0 bases, with 15 bases between.

The DNA for the CDR3 is TGCGCCAGCAGGCCCCTAGGGGGAGTTAACTATGGCTACACCTTC. This translates into CASRPLGGVNYGYTF. The chain uses TRBV5-1 and TRBJ1-2, with D possibly matching TRBD1 (6 bases). V lost 5 bases and J lost 1, with 15 bases in between. Germline V gene lookup returns CDR1 SGHRS and CDR2 YFSETQ. The CDR3 covers 15 residues.